This T cell receptor (beta chain) derives from a study of post-analysis software for immune sequencing data. Tagging with unique molecular identifiers was a feature of the TCR beta cDNA libraries. MiXCR, applied by TCRdb to the PCR reads, yields one record per CDR3 protein. The profile shows a few hundred thousand distinct CDR3 sequences, 45% of them singletons. Points from the study as a whole: Among five TRBV segments more frequent in patients than controls were TRBV5-6, TRBV5-1 and TRBV20-1. Those with multiple sclerosis, the patient group, showed significantly lower normalized Chao1 diversity than controls.

The CDR3 runs to 17 residues. The J segment lost 2 bases and the V segment lost 5 bases, leaving 8 bases of the junction unmatched. In this sample, this clonotype turned up once. Its target is unknown. Sequencing was done on a sample of blood. The origin of this receptor is a girl between 5 and 17 years old with multiple sclerosis. The rearrangement uses TRBV12-3 or TRBV12-4 and TRBJ1-5; 11 positions match TRBD1. The DNA of the CDR3 is TGTGCCAGCAGTCCAGGGACAGGGGGACTGGGCAATCAGCCCCAGCATTTT. Translated, it gives CASSPGTGGLGNQPQHF.